This TCR beta chain was obtained from a study of T-cell reconstitution after alpha-beta-depleted transplantation in children (dated by TCRdb to between 2015 and 2016). For context, the study as a whole: Using TCR repertoire profiling, the study followed T-cell immune reconstitution in a quantitative way in children after TCRalphabeta/CD19-depleted allogeneic hematopoietic cell transplantation.

Per the germline V gene, SNHLY is the CDR1 and FYNNEI is the CDR2. At the junction V is shortened by 8 bases and J by 6 bases, with 14 bases in between. The CDR3 starts with the cysteine, ends with the phenylalanine, and has 13 residues. The sequence is cut down to CDR3 DNA, 39 bases in frame from base 1. The treatment or condition label for this specimen denotes: allogeneic hematopoietic cell transplantation with graft depleted of TCRalphabeta T cells and CD19 B cells. TCRalphabeta/CD19-depleted allogeneic hematopoietic cell grafts were given to the transplant recipients, all of whom were children. Library preparation was by PCR. Sequencing relied on an Illumina HiSeq 2500. TCR libraries were prepared with molecular barcoding, using unique molecular identifiers to normalize TCRbeta repertoire quantification. TCRdb ran its own pipeline on the public reads, namely fastp trimming at Q25 and MiXCR clone calling, and kept in-frame beta chains. All rows with the same CDR3 protein become a single entry with the most common DNA and genes. The sample table holds about a million distinct CDR3 sequences, of which under 30% were seen once. The top ten clones comprise about 28% of the sample.

This clonotype turned up a few times. The clone's antigen remains unknown. No much larger clonotype is one base removed from it; base qualities were not supplied. The paper as a whole reports these results and caveats: The frequencies of hyperexpanded clones fell over the following months, and after one year, T-cell counts and TCRbeta diversity were mostly attributed to newly produced T cells. The apparently early alphabetaT-cell count recovery about two months after transplant was reportedly dependent on only several hundred rapidly expanded clones derived from non-depleted graft cells. In some patients, the high TCRbeta diversity seen at day 60 was put down to recipient T cells and intrathymic progenitors that had survived conditioning.

The sequences come from PBMCs, mostly from graft donor cells, collected 360 days after TCRalphabeta/CD19-depleted stem cell transplant. Rearrangement joined TRBV2 to TRBJ1-5; the D gene cannot be named for sure. This receptor was obtained from a boy in the first two years of life who had a stem cell transplant for SCID, so the T cells may come from the graft donor. The base sequence is TGTGCCAGCGGGCCAGGCGGACGTCAGCCCCAGCATTTT. Its amino acids are CASGPGGRQPQHF.